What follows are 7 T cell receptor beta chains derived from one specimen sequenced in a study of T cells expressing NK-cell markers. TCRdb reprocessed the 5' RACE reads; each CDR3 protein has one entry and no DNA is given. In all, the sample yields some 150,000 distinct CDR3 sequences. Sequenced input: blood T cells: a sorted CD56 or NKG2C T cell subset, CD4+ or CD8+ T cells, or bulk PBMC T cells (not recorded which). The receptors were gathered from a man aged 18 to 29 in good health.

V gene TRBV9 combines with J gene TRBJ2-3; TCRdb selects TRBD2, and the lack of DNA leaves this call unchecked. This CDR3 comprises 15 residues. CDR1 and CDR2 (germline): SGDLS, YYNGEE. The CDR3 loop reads CASSMVSGITDTQYF.

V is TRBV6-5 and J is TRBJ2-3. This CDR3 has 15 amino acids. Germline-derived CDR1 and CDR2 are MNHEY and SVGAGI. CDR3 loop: CASSYYTGSTDTQYF.

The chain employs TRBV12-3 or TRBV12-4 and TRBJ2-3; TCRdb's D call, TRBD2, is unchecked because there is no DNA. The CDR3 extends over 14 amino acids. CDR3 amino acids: CASSFSGLTDTQYF.

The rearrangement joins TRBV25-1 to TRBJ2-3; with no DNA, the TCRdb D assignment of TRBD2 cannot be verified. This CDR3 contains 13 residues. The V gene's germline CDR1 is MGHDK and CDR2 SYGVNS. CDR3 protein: CASRRLAEDTQYF.

CDR3 sequence: CASSKTQRGTPDTQYF. The chain is built from TRBV12-3 or TRBV12-4 and TRBJ2-3; TCRdb's D call, TRBD2, is unchecked because there is no DNA. This CDR3 is 16 amino acids long.

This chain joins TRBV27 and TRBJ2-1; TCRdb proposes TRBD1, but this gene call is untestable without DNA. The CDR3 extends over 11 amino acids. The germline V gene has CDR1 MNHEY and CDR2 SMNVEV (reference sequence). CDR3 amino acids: CATGPGPAQFF.

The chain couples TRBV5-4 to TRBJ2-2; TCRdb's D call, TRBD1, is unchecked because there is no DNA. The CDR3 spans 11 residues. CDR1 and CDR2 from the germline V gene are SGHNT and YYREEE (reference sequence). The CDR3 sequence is CALGVSGELFF.